A selection of T cell receptor beta chains follows, all from one sample in a study of beta chain features in type 1 diabetes. Generated by immunoSEQ multiplex PCR, the TCRdb table keeps only in-frame clones and is missing some. This sample yields over 150,000 clones, of which over 9% are seen a single time; roughly 0.45% belongs to the top ten. Source material: central memory CD4+ T cells from blood. The receptors originated from a man younger than 45 with type 1 diabetes. Both conserved end residues are part of each CDR3. Fields, in order: J gene, clone size, D gene, V gene, CDR3 protein, CDR3 DNA. A D gene is named only where the DNA matches it firmly. A row's size may be missing; if present it is once, few, many or a size class.

j_gene: TRBJ2-6; abundance: few; d_gene: -; v_gene: TRBV5-1; CDR3aa: CASSFEGGSGANVLTF; CDR3nt: TGCGCCAGCAGCTTTGAGGGAGGCTCTGGGGCCAACGTCCTGACTTTC
j_gene: TRBJ2-1; abundance: -; d_gene: TRBD2; v_gene: TRBV9; CDR3aa: CASSVSGTSFYNEQFF; CDR3nt: TGTGCCAGCAGCGTTTCCGGGACTAGCTTCTACAATGAGCAGTTCTTC
j_gene: TRBJ2-1; abundance: -; d_gene: TRBD2; v_gene: TRBV2; CDR3aa: CASCSGPSYNEQFF; CDR3nt: TGTGCCAGTTGTAGCGGGCCCTCCTACAATGAGCAGTTCTTC
j_gene: TRBJ1-2; abundance: -; d_gene: -; v_gene: TRBV6-6; CDR3aa: CASSDDGNYGYTF; CDR3nt: TGTGCCAGCAGTGACGACGGGAACTATGGCTACACCTTC
j_gene: TRBJ1-4; abundance: few; d_gene: -; v_gene: TRBV27; CDR3aa: CASSLSPRGNEKLFF; CDR3nt: TGTGCCAGCAGTTTATCGCCCAGGGGTAATGAAAAACTGTTTTTT
j_gene: TRBJ2-3; abundance: few; d_gene: TRBD1; v_gene: TRBV5-1; CDR3aa: CASSSGQGRSTDTQYF; CDR3nt: TGCGCCAGCAGCTCTGGACAGGGGAGGAGCACAGATACGCAGTATTTT
j_gene: TRBJ1-1; abundance: -; d_gene: -; v_gene: TRBV5-1; CDR3aa: CASSLEVTANTEAFF; CDR3nt: TGCGCCAGCAGCTTGGAAGTGACAGCGAACACTGAAGCTTTCTTT
j_gene: TRBJ2-3; abundance: -; d_gene: -; v_gene: TRBV1; CDR3aa: CTSRYPGLAGENSSTDTQYF; CDR3nt: TGCACCAGCAGGTACCCGGGACTAGCGGGAGAAAATTCTAGCACAGATACGCAGTATTTT
j_gene: TRBJ1-2; abundance: -; d_gene: TRBD1; v_gene: TRBV10-3; CDR3aa: CATTRQGHNYGYTF; CDR3nt: TGTGCCACAACACGACAGGGGCATAACTATGGCTACACCTTC
j_gene: TRBJ2-1; abundance: few; d_gene: -; v_gene: TRBV9; CDR3aa: CASSVSIRTPNTLHEQFF; CDR3nt: TGTGCCAGCAGCGTATCTATTAGGACACCTAATACGCTCCATGAGCAGTTCTTC
j_gene: TRBJ2-2; abundance: -; d_gene: -; v_gene: TRBV25-1; CDR3aa: CASSESGFFTGELFF; CDR3nt: TGTGCCAGCAGTGAATCAGGATTTTTCACCGGGGAGCTGTTTTTT
j_gene: TRBJ2-2; abundance: -; d_gene: -; v_gene: TRBV18; CDR3aa: CASSPPDTGELFF; CDR3nt: TGTGCCAGCTCACCACCCGACACCGGGGAGCTGTTTTTT
j_gene: TRBJ2-7; abundance: few; d_gene: TRBD1; v_gene: TRBV7-3; CDR3aa: CASSLAPGQGTYEQYF; CDR3nt: TGTGCCAGCAGCTTAGCCCCGGGACAGGGGACCTACGAGCAGTACTTC
j_gene: TRBJ2-5; abundance: -; d_gene: -; v_gene: TRBV27; CDR3aa: CASRERSETQYF; CDR3nt: TGTGCCAGCAGGGAGAGGTCGGAGACCCAGTACTTC
j_gene: TRBJ2-3; abundance: -; d_gene: -; v_gene: TRBV7-3; CDR3aa: CASSPWRSSTDTQYF; CDR3nt: TGTGCCAGCAGCCCTTGGAGGTCAAGCACAGATACGCAGTATTTT
j_gene: TRBJ2-6; abundance: few; d_gene: -; v_gene: TRBV5-1; CDR3aa: CASSLAVVLSGANVLTF; CDR3nt: TGCGCCAGCAGCTTGGCTGTAGTCCTCTCTGGGGCCAACGTCCTGACTTTC
j_gene: TRBJ1-2; abundance: few; d_gene: TRBD1; v_gene: TRBV2; CDR3aa: CASRRQGAGYTF; CDR3nt: TGTGCCAGCAGACGACAGGGGGCTGGCTACACCTTC
j_gene: TRBJ2-7; abundance: few; d_gene: -; v_gene: TRBV2; CDR3aa: CASSDRVASPYF; CDR3nt: TGTGCCAGCAGTGATCGGGTAGCTTCACCGTACTTC
j_gene: TRBJ1-2; abundance: few; d_gene: -; v_gene: TRBV5-4; CDR3aa: CASSQDRVREQASGYTF; CDR3nt: TGCGCCAGCAGCCAAGATCGAGTAAGAGAGCAGGCCTCTGGCTACACCTTC
j_gene: TRBJ2-5; abundance: few; d_gene: TRBD2; v_gene: TRBV9; CDR3aa: CASSPQGTSGTRETQYF; CDR3nt: TGTGCCAGCAGCCCCCAAGGGACTAGCGGGACGCGGGAGACCCAGTACTTC
j_gene: TRBJ2-3; abundance: few; d_gene: TRBD1; v_gene: TRBV29-1; CDR3aa: CSVVGGQGADTQYF; CDR3nt: TGCAGCGTGGTAGGGGGCCAGGGCGCAGATACGCAGTATTTT
j_gene: TRBJ2-5; abundance: few; d_gene: TRBD1; v_gene: TRBV28; CDR3aa: CASSSGQQETQYF; CDR3nt: TGTGCCAGCAGTTCGGGACAGCAAGAGACCCAGTACTTC
j_gene: TRBJ1-5; abundance: -; d_gene: TRBD1; v_gene: TRBV4-2; CDR3aa: CASSFDRDSNQPQHF; CDR3nt: TGTGCCAGCAGCTTCGACAGGGATAGCAATCAGCCCCAGCATTTT
j_gene: TRBJ2-3; abundance: -; d_gene: -; v_gene: TRBV2; CDR3aa: CASSETTEGDTQYF; CDR3nt: TGTGCCAGCAGTGAGACGACGGAGGGGGATACGCAGTATTTT
j_gene: TRBJ1-1; abundance: few; d_gene: TRBD1; v_gene: TRBV11-2; CDR3aa: CASSKTGDDTEAFF; CDR3nt: TGTGCCAGCAGCAAAACAGGGGACGACACTGAAGCTTTCTTT
j_gene: TRBJ1-1; abundance: few; d_gene: -; v_gene: TRBV10-3; CDR3aa: CAISSGKSEAFF; CDR3nt: TGTGCCATCTCATCCGGGAAGTCTGAAGCTTTCTTT
j_gene: TRBJ2-5; abundance: -; d_gene: -; v_gene: TRBV4-1; CDR3aa: CSSSRLLSETQYF; CDR3nt: TGCTCCAGCAGCCGACTTCTATCAGAGACCCAGTACTTC
j_gene: TRBJ1-3; abundance: -; d_gene: -; v_gene: TRBV16; CDR3aa: CASSQSASGNTIYF; CDR3nt: TGTGCCAGCAGCCAATCGGCATCGGGAAACACCATATATTTT
j_gene: TRBJ2-1; abundance: -; d_gene: -; v_gene: TRBV7-2; CDR3aa: CASSLTGYNEQFF; CDR3nt: TGTGCCAGCAGCTTGACGGGATACAATGAGCAGTTCTTC
j_gene: TRBJ2-7; abundance: few; d_gene: -; v_gene: TRBV4-2; CDR3aa: CASSQDEQDYYEQYF; CDR3nt: TGTGCCAGCAGCCAAGACGAACAGGACTACTACGAGCAGTACTTC
j_gene: TRBJ2-5; abundance: -; d_gene: -; v_gene: TRBV7-2; CDR3aa: CASSLRGETQYF; CDR3nt: TGTGCCAGCAGCTTAAGGGGTGAGACCCAGTACTTC
j_gene: TRBJ1-2; abundance: -; d_gene: TRBD1; v_gene: TRBV7-9; CDR3aa: CASSQGTGANYGYTF; CDR3nt: TGTGCCAGCAGCCAAGGGACAGGGGCGAACTATGGCTACACCTTC
j_gene: TRBJ2-1; abundance: -; d_gene: -; v_gene: TRBV5-6; CDR3aa: CASSWDWSSYNEQFF; CDR3nt: TGTGCCAGCAGCTGGGACTGGAGCTCCTACAATGAGCAGTTCTTC
j_gene: TRBJ2-7; abundance: -; d_gene: TRBD2; v_gene: TRBV5-1; CDR3aa: CASSLQSTSEPYEQYF; CDR3nt: TGCGCCAGCAGCTTGCAGTCGACTAGCGAACCCTACGAGCAGTACTTC
j_gene: TRBJ2-3; abundance: -; d_gene: -; v_gene: TRBV4-2; CDR3aa: CASSQDFASGTDTQYF; CDR3nt: TGTGCCAGCAGCCAAGATTTTGCTAGCGGCACAGATACGCAGTATTTT
j_gene: TRBJ2-5; abundance: few; d_gene: -; v_gene: TRBV5-1; CDR3aa: CASSLSVDETQYF; CDR3nt: TGCGCCAGCAGCTTGAGCGTCGACGAGACCCAGTACTTC
j_gene: TRBJ1-1; abundance: few; d_gene: -; v_gene: TRBV7-3; CDR3aa: CASSSQGGDTEAFF; CDR3nt: TGTGCCAGCAGCTCGCAGGGTGGGGACACTGAAGCTTTCTTT
j_gene: TRBJ2-1; abundance: few; d_gene: -; v_gene: TRBV5-4; CDR3aa: CASSRDSRSYNEQFF; CDR3nt: TGTGCCAGCAGCCGGGACTCGAGATCCTACAATGAGCAGTTCTTC
j_gene: TRBJ1-3; abundance: few; d_gene: TRBD1; v_gene: TRBV9; CDR3aa: CASSLAGQGGGNTIYF; CDR3nt: TGTGCCAGCAGCCTTGCCGGACAGGGAGGTGGAAACACCATATATTTT
j_gene: TRBJ1-1; abundance: few; d_gene: -; v_gene: TRBV30; CDR3aa: CAWSLGRNTEAFF; CDR3nt: TGTGCCTGGAGCCTCGGGAGGAACACTGAAGCTTTCTTT
j_gene: TRBJ2-1; abundance: -; d_gene: TRBD2; v_gene: TRBV5-4; CDR3aa: CASSQGTSGYNEQFF; CDR3nt: TGTGCCAGCAGCCAAGGGACTAGCGGGTACAATGAGCAGTTCTTC
j_gene: TRBJ2-7; abundance: -; d_gene: TRBD2; v_gene: TRBV5-4; CDR3aa: CASSSGAGGLYEQYF; CDR3nt: TGTGCCAGCAGCTCAGGAGCGGGAGGCCTCTACGAGCAGTACTTC
j_gene: TRBJ2-2; abundance: few; d_gene: TRBD2; v_gene: TRBV6-6; CDR3aa: CASRPAGGPPGELFF; CDR3nt: TGTGCCTCCCGGCCGGCGGGAGGGCCCCCCGGGGAGCTGTTTTTT
j_gene: TRBJ2-7; abundance: -; d_gene: TRBD2; v_gene: TRBV5-1; CDR3aa: CASSYSGIASYEQYF; CDR3nt: TGCGCCAGCAGCTACAGCGGGATTGCCTCCTACGAGCAGTACTTC
j_gene: TRBJ2-7; abundance: few; d_gene: -; v_gene: TRBV5-1; CDR3aa: CASSFLGPAFYEQYF; CDR3nt: TGCGCCAGCAGCTTCCTGGGGCCTGCTTTCTACGAGCAGTACTTC
j_gene: TRBJ2-7; abundance: -; d_gene: TRBD1; v_gene: TRBV11-1; CDR3aa: CASSLGQASYEQYF; CDR3nt: TGTGCCAGCAGCTTGGGACAGGCCTCCTACGAGCAGTACTTC
j_gene: TRBJ2-3; abundance: -; d_gene: TRBD1; v_gene: TRBV6-5; CDR3aa: CASRGQGTTDTQYF; CDR3nt: TGTGCCAGCAGGGGACAGGGGACCACAGATACGCAGTATTTT
j_gene: TRBJ2-5; abundance: few; d_gene: TRBD2; v_gene: TRBV9; CDR3aa: CASSVGLAGEETQYF; CDR3nt: TGTGCCAGCAGCGTAGGGCTAGCGGGAGAAGAGACCCAGTACTTC